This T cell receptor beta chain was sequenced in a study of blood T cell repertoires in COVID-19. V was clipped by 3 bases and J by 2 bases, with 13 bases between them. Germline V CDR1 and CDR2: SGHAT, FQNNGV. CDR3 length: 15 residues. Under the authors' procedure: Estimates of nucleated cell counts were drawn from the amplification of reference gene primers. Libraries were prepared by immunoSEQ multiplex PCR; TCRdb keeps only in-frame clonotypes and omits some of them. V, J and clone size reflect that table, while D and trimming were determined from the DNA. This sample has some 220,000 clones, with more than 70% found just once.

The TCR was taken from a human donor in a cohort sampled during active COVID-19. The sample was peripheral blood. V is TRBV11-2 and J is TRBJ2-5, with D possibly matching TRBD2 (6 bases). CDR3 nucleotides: TGTGCCAGCAGCTTTCCCACGGGAGCACAAGAGACCCAGTACTTC. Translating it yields CASSFPTGAQETQYF.